These T cell receptor beta chains were read from a single sample in a study of human T cells and chemical hapten exposure. One entry per CDR3 protein, called by TCRdb with MiXCR from the RACE reads. The sample lists more than 70,000 distinct CDR3 sequences, 8.5% to 9% occurring once. Material for sequencing was whole blood. The origin of the receptors is a female donor in good health. Some clones in this sample may be carry-over from other donors' samples. Both conserved end residues are part of each CDR3. A D gene is named only where the DNA matches it firmly. Only part of the rows carry a size: once, few, many, or a class if the clone is expanded.

j_gene | abundance | d_gene | v_gene | CDR3nt | CDR3aa
TRBJ2-1 | many | - | TRBV12-3/TRBV12-4 | TGTGCCAGCAGTTTAAGTCCTTCCTACAATGAGCAGTTCTTC | CASSLSPSYNEQFF
TRBJ1-5 | - | - | TRBV2 | TGTGCCAGCAGTGAAGCGGGGGCTACAGGTTTGGTGCAGCCCCAGCATTTT | CASSEAGATGLVQPQHF
TRBJ2-5 | - | - | TRBV28 | TGTGCCAGCAGTTGGCCACCGAAGTCGGAGACCCAGTACTTC | CASSWPPKSETQYF
TRBJ2-3 | few | - | TRBV18 | TGTGCCAGCTCACCTGGGTATTCCCACACAGATACGCAGTATTTT | CASSPGYSHTDTQYF
TRBJ2-7 | many | - | TRBV28 | TGTGCCAGCAGTTTATCTCCGGTTCAGGTCTCCTACGAGCAGTACTTC | CASSLSPVQVSYEQYF
TRBJ2-7 | many | TRBD2 | TRBV29-1 | TGCAGCGCTCTCGTCGGCGGGAGTTACGAGCAGTACTTC | CSALVGGSYEQYF
TRBJ2-3 | - | - | TRBV5-1 | TGCGCCAGCAGAATCGGAGATACGCAGTATTTT | CASRIGDTQYF
TRBJ1-5 | few | - | TRBV29-1 | TGCAGCGTACTAAACGAAAGAGTCAGCCATAGCAATCAGCCCCAGCATTTT | CSVLNERVSHSNQPQHF
TRBJ2-5 | - | TRBD1 | TRBV28 | TGTGCCAGCAGTTCCACGACAGGGATAGAGACCCAGTACTTC | CASSSTTGIETQYF
TRBJ2-4 | - | TRBD2 | TRBV18 | TGTGCCAGCTCACCACAGCGGGGGCTGACACAAAACATTCAGTACTTC | CASSPQRGLTQNIQYF
TRBJ2-7 | - | TRBD2 | TRBV29-1 | TGCAGCGCCCAAGCGGGAGGGCCGAAGGACGAGCAGTACTTC | CSAQAGGPKDEQYF
TRBJ2-2 | medium-sized | - | TRBV6-4 | TGTGCCAGCAGTGACAGGGACACCGGGGAGCTGTTTTTT | CASSDRDTGELFF
TRBJ2-2 | few | TRBD1 | TRBV5-1 | TGCGCCAGCAGGACAGGGGGCACCGGGGAGCTGTTTTTT | CASRTGGTGELFF
TRBJ2-3 | - | - | TRBV9 | TGTGCCAGCAGCGTAGAAGAGGGAGATACGCAGTATTTT | CASSVEEGDTQYF
TRBJ1-1 | - | - | TRBV5-1 | TGCGCCAGCCGAGGGATAGGGGACACTGAAGCTTTCTTT | CASRGIGDTEAFF
TRBJ1-5 | few | TRBD1 | TRBV4-2 | TGTGCCAGCAGCCCGGGACAGGGGATATTTCAGCCCCAGCATTTT | CASSPGQGIFQPQHF
TRBJ1-6 | - | TRBD1 | TRBV4-3 | TGTGCCAGCAGCCAAGGACAGGGGGCTATTTCACCCCTCCACTTT | CASSQGQGAISPLHF
TRBJ2-7 | few | TRBD2 | TRBV2 | TGTGCCAGCAAGGGGCTAGCGGGAGTCGAGCAGTACTTC | CASKGLAGVEQYF
TRBJ2-4 | - | - | TRBV4-3 | TGCGCCAGCAGCCCAAGTTTGGAAAACATTCAGTACTTC | CASSPSLENIQYF
TRBJ2-3 | - | TRBD2 | TRBV12-3/TRBV12-4 | TGTGCCAGCAGTTTCCCTCAAGCGGGACGGGTAGATACGCAGTATTTT | CASSFPQAGRVDTQYF
TRBJ2-5 | - | - | TRBV7-9 | TGTGCCAGCAGCTTAACGGTCAGGTCGGAGACCCAGTACTTC | CASSLTVRSETQYF
TRBJ2-3 | - | - | TRBV9 | TGTGCCAGCAGTGCTATACCCGCTAACACAGATACGCAGTATTTT | CASSAIPANTDTQYF
TRBJ1-1 | many | - | TRBV7-6 | TGTGCCAGCAGCTTAGAAGTTGAGGGGTTTGAAGCTTTCTTT | CASSLEVEGFEAFF
TRBJ2-3 | - | - | TRBV25-1 | TGTGCCAGCAGCCGAAGCCCCCCTAGCACAGATACGCAGTATTTT | CASSRSPPSTDTQYF
TRBJ1-5 | many | TRBD1 | TRBV9 | TGTGCCAGCAGCCCCCGGACAGGGGAGGCTATCACGGATAGCAATCAGCCCCAGCATTTT | CASSPRTGEAITDSNQPQHF
TRBJ2-3 | many | TRBD2 | TRBV27 | TGTGCCAGCAGTTTGGGGACTAGGTTCCCAATCACAGATACGCAGTATTTT | CASSLGTRFPITDTQYF
TRBJ2-1 | few | - | TRBV2 | TGTGCCAGCAGTGATTCCCTGGCCAGACGCAATGAGCAGTTCTTC | CASSDSLARRNEQFF
TRBJ2-1 | - | - | TRBV24-1 | TGTGCCACCAGTGACCCGGGACGCAATGAGCAGTTCTTC | CATSDPGRNEQFF
TRBJ2-1 | few | TRBD2 | TRBV28 | TGTGCCAGCAGTCCCGGGACTAGGCCCTACAATGAGCAGTTCTTC | CASSPGTRPYNEQFF
TRBJ1-2 | - | - | TRBV12-3/TRBV12-4 | TGTGTCAGCAGCCCAGACGGCAAATCGAGCTACACCTTC | CVSSPDGKSSYTF
TRBJ1-5 | - | - | TRBV29-1 | TGCAGCGTTGGTATAGGGGTTATGAATAGCAATCAGCCCCAGCATTTT | CSVGIGVMNSNQPQHF
TRBJ2-1 | many | - | TRBV24-1 | TGTGCCACCAGTGAGAACAGGGGGGGGAATGAGCAGTTCTTC | CATSENRGGNEQFF
TRBJ2-3 | many | - | TRBV27 | TGTGCCAGCAGTCCGAGACAGCCTGGTACGGATACGCAGTATTTT | CASSPRQPGTDTQYF
TRBJ2-1 | - | - | TRBV24-1 | TGTGCCACCAGTGACCCCTTAGCGGAGCAGTTCTTC | CATSDPLAEQFF
TRBJ1-2 | many | TRBD1 | TRBV6-2/TRBV6-3 | TGTGCCAGCAGGCCCAGGGACAGGCCATATGGCTACACCTTC | CASRPRDRPYGYTF
TRBJ1-2 | few | TRBD1 | TRBV28 | TGTGCCAGCAGTTCCGGGACAGGGGGCGGTTGGGGGATCTATGGCTACACCTTC | CASSSGTGGGWGIYGYTF
TRBJ2-1 | few | TRBD2 | TRBV24-1 | TGTGCCACCAGTGAACATGGGACTAGCGGGGGGAATGAGCAGTTCTTC | CATSEHGTSGGNEQFF
TRBJ2-1 | few | TRBD2 | TRBV7-6 | TGTGCCAGCAGCCCCAGTGAAGCGGGGGGCAATGAGCAGTTCTTC | CASSPSEAGGNEQFF
TRBJ2-3 | few | - | TRBV9 | TGTGCCAGCAGCGTAGGGATTGGGGATTACGGGGGCACAGATACGCAGTATTTT | CASSVGIGDYGGTDTQYF
TRBJ2-1 | few | - | TRBV29-1 | TGCAGCGTTGAAGCAGGAAGCTCCTACAATGAGCAGTTCTTC | CSVEAGSSYNEQFF
TRBJ2-2 | few | - | TRBV12-3/TRBV12-4 | TGTGCCAGCAGTTTTCTGGTGATCGGGGAGCTGTTTTTT | CASSFLVIGELFF
TRBJ2-1 | - | TRBD2 | TRBV28 | TGTGCCAGCAGCCTAGCGGGAGTTGAGTTCTTC | CASSLAGVEFF
TRBJ2-1 | - | - | TRBV29-1 | TGCAGCGTTGAAGATCAAGGGGCCGCCTACAATGAGCAGTTCTTC | CSVEDQGAAYNEQFF
TRBJ2-3 | - | - | TRBV28 | TGTGCCAGCAGTTGGAGGGATGCGGCAGATACGCAGTATTTT | CASSWRDAADTQYF
TRBJ2-2 | - | TRBD1 | TRBV11-2 | TGTGCCAGCAGCTGGACATTCCCCGGGACAGCGACCGACACCGGGGAGCTGTTTTTT | CASSWTFPGTATDTGELFF
TRBJ2-7 | - | TRBD2 | TRBV6-2/TRBV6-3 | TGTGACAGCAGTTTTAGCGGGAGTTCCTACGAGCAGTACTTC | CDSSFSGSSYEQYF
TRBJ2-5 | - | - | TRBV21-1 | TGTGCCAGCAGCGACAGGGATACAGCCAGCGAGACCCAGTACTTC | CASSDRDTASETQYF
TRBJ2-2 | many | TRBD2 | TRBV20-1 | TGCAGTGCTCCATCGACTAGCGGGAAGGTCGGGGAGCTGTTTTTT | CSAPSTSGKVGELFF
TRBJ1-2 | few | TRBD1 | TRBV2 | TGTGCCAGCAGTGAAGCCAGGGGGCGTAACTATGGCTACACCTTC | CASSEARGRNYGYTF
TRBJ2-7 | many | TRBD1 | TRBV20-1 | TGCAGGGCAGGACAGGGGTCCTCCTACGAGCAGTACTTC | CRAGQGSSYEQYF
TRBJ1-5 | many | TRBD1 | TRBV6-1 | TGTGCCAGCAGTGGAGGGGTAGACAGGGGAAGTCAGCCCCAGCATTTT | CASSGGVDRGSQPQHF
TRBJ2-1 | - | - | TRBV7-2 | TGTGCCAGCAGCTTAGCGCGTACTAGACGGAGGAATGAGCAGTTCTTC | CASSLARTRRRNEQFF
TRBJ2-5 | - | TRBD2 | TRBV7-8 | TGTGCCAGCAGCTTCGGTATCGGGAGGACTAAAGAGACCCAGTACTTC | CASSFGIGRTKETQYF
TRBJ2-5 | many | - | TRBV30 | TGTGCCTGGAGTGTAGTAGAAGAGACCCAGTACTTC | CAWSVVEETQYF
TRBJ2-1 | - | - | TRBV25-1 | TGTGCCAGCACGCCGGGAGCGGTCTGGGAGCAGTTCTTC | CASTPGAVWEQFF